The clone carrying this T cell receptor (beta chain) was counted once. Antigen: not known. Profiled with immunoSEQ multiplex PCR; TCRdb holds only in-frame clones, not every one. Altogether about 25,000 clones are present, 70% to 90% being singletons, with the ten largest covering roughly 2.7%. This entry comes from a study of tumor-infiltrating T cells and Merkel cell polyomavirus. Study-level information: The study examined CD8+ T cells specific for the Merkel cell polyomavirus KLL epitope. Median follow-up was about 2.8 years, ranging from 1.1 to 6.0 years. Treatment was non-standardized, spanning chemotherapy, radiation and immunotherapies. Broader study findings: MCC-specific survival was better with more unique KLL-specific clonotypes in tumors.

Germline V gives CDR1 MGHDK, CDR2 SYGVNS. This CDR3 comprises 16 residues. The trim removed 5 bases at V and 5 bases at J, leaving 7 bases unmatched. Robust Merkel cell polyomavirus Large T antigen positivity by immunohistochemistry was seen in all patients' tumors. Patients with unknown primaries presenting with nodal disease, or with insufficient primary tissue, had lymph node tumors analyzed. Sequencing was carried out using lymph node tissue. This clonotype was sampled from a man aged 50 or older with Merkel cell carcinoma. The chain is built from TRBV25-1 and TRBJ2-2; 11 nucleotides align to TRBD2. CDR3 coding DNA: TGTGCCAGCAGTCTCCTAGCGGGAGGTGGGACCGGGGAGCTGTTTTTT. It specifies CASSLLAGGGTGELFF. The entire variable domain, with the rest obtained from reference TRBV25-1 and TRBJ2-2, is as follows: EADIYQTPRYLVIGTGKKITLECSQTMGHDKMYWYQQDPGMELHLIHYSYGVNSTEKGDLSSESTVSRIRTEHFPLTLESARPSHTSQYLCASSLLAGGGTGELFFGEGSRLTVL.